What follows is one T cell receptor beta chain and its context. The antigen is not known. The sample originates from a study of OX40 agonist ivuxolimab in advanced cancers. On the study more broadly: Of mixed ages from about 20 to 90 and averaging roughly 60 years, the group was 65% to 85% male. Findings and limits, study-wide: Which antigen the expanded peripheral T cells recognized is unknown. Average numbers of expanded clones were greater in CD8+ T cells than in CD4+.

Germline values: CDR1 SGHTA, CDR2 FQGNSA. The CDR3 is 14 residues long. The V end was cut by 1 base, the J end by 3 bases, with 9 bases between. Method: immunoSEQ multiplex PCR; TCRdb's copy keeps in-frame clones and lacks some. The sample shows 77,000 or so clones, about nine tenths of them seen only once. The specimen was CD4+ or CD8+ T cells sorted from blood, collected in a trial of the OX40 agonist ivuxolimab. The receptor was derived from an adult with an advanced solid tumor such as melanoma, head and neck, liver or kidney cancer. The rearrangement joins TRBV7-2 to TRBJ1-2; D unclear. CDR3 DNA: TGTGCCAGCAGCTTAGACCAGTCCCACTATGGCTACACCTTC. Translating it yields CASSLDQSHYGYTF.